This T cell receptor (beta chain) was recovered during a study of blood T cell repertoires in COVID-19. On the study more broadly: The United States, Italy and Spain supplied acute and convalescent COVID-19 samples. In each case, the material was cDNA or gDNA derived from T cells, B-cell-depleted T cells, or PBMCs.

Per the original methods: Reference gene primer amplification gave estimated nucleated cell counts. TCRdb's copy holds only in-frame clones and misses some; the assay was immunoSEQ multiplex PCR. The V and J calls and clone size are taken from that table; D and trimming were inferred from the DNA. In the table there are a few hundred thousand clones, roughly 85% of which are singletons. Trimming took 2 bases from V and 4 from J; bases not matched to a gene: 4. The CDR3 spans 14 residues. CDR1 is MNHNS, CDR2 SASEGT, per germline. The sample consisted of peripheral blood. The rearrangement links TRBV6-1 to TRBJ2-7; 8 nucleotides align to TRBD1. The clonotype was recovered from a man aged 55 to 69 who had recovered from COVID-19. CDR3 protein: CASSETQGAYEQYF. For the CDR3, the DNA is TGTGCCAGCAGTGAAACCCAGGGGGCGTACGAGCAGTACTTC.